These 7 T cell receptor beta chains share one sample of origin, sequenced in a study of control samples from healthy donors and cancer patients. Some clones are missing from TCRdb's copy, which holds only in-frame ones; the method was immunoSEQ multiplex PCR. The sample lists about 98,000 clones, 90% to 95% occurring once. The sequenced sample consisted of blood. The receptors originated from a woman aged 18 to 35 in good health.

The chain links TRBV28 to TRBJ1-4; unclear D gene. This CDR3 is built from 15 residues. Germline V gene lookup returns CDR1 MDHEN and CDR2 SYDVKM. Trimming cost V 1 base and J 8 bases, with 14 bases left between them. The CDR3 reads CASSLSDAIREKLFF. As DNA, the CDR3 is TGTGCCAGCAGTTTATCAGACGCTATTAGGGAAAAACTGTTTTTT.

The chain links TRBV7-6 to TRBJ2-3, with 8 bases identical to TRBD2. With 5 bases clipped from V and 12 bases from J, the junction kept 16 bases outside the gene matches. The CDR3 length is 15 residues. Germline V lookup: CDR1 SGHVS, CDR2 FNYEAQ. The CDR3 DNA is TGTGCCAGCAGCCCATCGGGAGCGGGAGAGGGAATACAGTATTTT. Residues: CASSPSGAGEGIQYF.

The gene calls are TRBV6-2 or TRBV6-3 and TRBJ1-1, with no clear D. The V and J ends lost 4 bases and 4 bases respectively, with 10 bases between them. The CDR3 covers 13 residues. Germline V gene lookup returns CDR1 MNHEY and CDR2 SVGEGT. The CDR3 bases are TGTGCCAGCAGTTTGGAACGCCGCACTGAAGCTTTCTTT. Its protein product is CASSLERRTEAFF.

The gene calls are TRBV27 and TRBJ1-4; D is unresolved. Germline values: CDR1 MNHEY, CDR2 SMNVEV (reference sequence). This CDR3 is 15 amino acids long. Trimming cost V 4 bases and J 7 bases, with 16 bases left between them. The CDR3 loop reads CASSSQSRWSEKLFF. The CDR3 DNA sequence: TGTGCCAGCAGTTCACAGAGCCGATGGAGTGAAAAACTGTTTTTT.

The chain employs TRBV6-1 and TRBJ2-2; D not resolved. Germline V gene lookup returns CDR1 MNHNS and CDR2 SASEGT. V was cut by 3 bases and J by 5 bases, with 10 bases left in between. The CDR3 runs to 14 residues. For the CDR3, the DNA is TGTGCCAGCAGTGATCGGACCCCGACCGGGGAGCTGTTTTTT. It encodes CASSDRTPTGELFF.

The chain carries TRBV4-1 and TRBJ2-3; TRBD2 agrees at 7 bases. The CDR3 consists of 15 residues. J was trimmed by 4 bases and V by 5 bases; bases with no gene match: 9. Germline V gene data show CDR1 as MGHRA and CDR2 as YSYEKL. This chain's CDR3 is CASSSRLAVADTQYF. CDR3 DNA sequence: TGCGCCAGCAGCTCCCGACTAGCTGTCGCAGATACGCAGTATTTT.

V gene TRBV7-2 combines with J gene TRBJ2-6; no clear D gene. CDR1 and CDR2 from the germline V gene are SGHTA and FQGNSA. V was shortened by 2 bases and J by 0 bases, with 8 bases between the two germline ends. This CDR3 has 16 amino acids. The CDR3 here is CASSLTSRSGANVLTF. The CDR3 DNA reads as TGTGCCAGCAGCTTAACAAGTCGCTCTGGGGCCAACGTCCTGACTTTC.